Sequencing of this T cell receptor beta chain was carried out in a study of cytomegalovirus exposure and HLA in healthy donors. Study results and limitations: Confirmation was obtained in vitro that a few CMV-associated chains are specific for CMV antigens.

About this clone: Its specificity is not known.

The PCR made use of 60 Vbeta and 13 Jbeta primers. TCRdb keeps only in-frame clones here, not all; method: immunoSEQ multiplex PCR. The profile shows more than 100,000 clones, around 10% of them singletons. V lost 6 bases, J lost 2 bases, and 10 bases lay in between. CDR3 length equals 13 residues. The germline V gene encodes CDR1 MNHEY and CDR2 SMNVEV (reference sequence). The receptor was isolated from a middle-aged woman in good health and CMV-seropositive. Sequenced: PBMCs. The rearrangement links TRBV27 to TRBJ2-5; no firm D call. The CDR3 is CASSHREQETQYF. Written as DNA, the CDR3 is TGTGCCAGCAGCCACCGAGAACAAGAGACCCAGTACTTC.